The 8 T cell receptor beta chains presented below share a single source sample, sequenced in a study of cytomegalovirus exposure and HLA in healthy donors. Primers included in the PCR were 60 Vbeta and 13 Jbeta primers. Assay used: immunoSEQ multiplex PCR; TCRdb lists only in-frame clones, some missing. The sample contains approximately 160,000 clones, 68% of which appear only once. What was sequenced was PBMCs. These receptors originate from a man aged 45-65 years in good health and CMV-seronegative.

This clone was observed a few times. The V call is TRBV4-2, the J call TRBJ1-3, with 10 nucleotides matching TRBD1. CDR3 length equals 15 residues. Trimming removed 4 bases from V and 8 bases from J; junction bases left unmatched: 8. Germline CDR1 LGHNA, CDR2 YNFKEQ. CDR3 DNA sequence: TGTGCCAGCAGCCCTCGGGGGGACAGGGGTGACACCATATATTTT. It specifies CASSPRGDRGDTIYF.

This clone was observed a handful of times. The chain combines TRBV11-2 with TRBJ1-6; the D gene is possibly TRBD1 (6 bases). Looked up from germline, CDR1 is SGHAT and CDR2 is FQNNGV. This CDR3 has 14 residues. Trimming pared 3 bases from V and 7 bases from J, leaving 10 bases between. This CDR3 is CASSLAGDNSPLHF. CDR3 bases: TGTGCCAGCAGCTTGGCAGGGGACAATTCACCCCTCCACTTT. Drawing the rest from reference TRBV11-2 and TRBJ1-6, the complete variable domain is EAGVAQSPRYKIIEKRQSVAFWCNPISGHATLYWYQQILGQGPKLLIQFQNNGVVDDSQLPKDRFSAERLKGVDSTLKIQPAKLEDSAVYLCASSLAGDNSPLHFGNGTRLTVT.

The V gene is TRBV4-1, the J gene TRBJ2-3, with TRBD2 identical over 8 bases. In germline, CDR1 is MGHRA, CDR2 YSYEKL. With 4 bases clipped from V and 0 bases from J, the junction kept 6 bases outside the gene matches. The CDR3 spans 16 residues. CDR3 residues: CASSPALAVSTDTQYF. The CDR3 DNA reads as TGCGCCAGCAGCCCCGCACTAGCGGTCAGCACAGATACGCAGTATTTT.

The J gene is TRBJ2-4, the V gene TRBV11-2; D unclear. The germline V gene encodes CDR1 SGHAT and CDR2 FQNNGV. Trimming took off 5 bases at V and 8 bases at J, with 10 bases between the two ends. The CDR3 runs 12 residues. DNA of the CDR3: TGTGCCAGCAGCCCCATTTCGGACATTCAGTACTTC. Translation gives CASSPISDIQYF.

J is TRBJ1-4 and V is TRBV4-2; 7 positions match TRBD1. This CDR3 region has 17 residues. CDR1 is LGHNA, CDR2 YNFKEQ, per germline. V shed 0 bases and J 4 bases; nucleotides not matched to a gene: 8. CDR3 DNA: TGTGCCAGCAGCCAAGATTCAGGGACAGATTATAATGAAAAACTGTTTTTT. This sequence encodes CASSQDSGTDYNEKLFF.

This chain links TRBV4-3 with TRBJ2-7; D might be TRBD1 (5 bases). The germline V and J ends were trimmed by 0 bases and 4 bases, with 10 bases remaining between them. This CDR3 is built from 14 residues. The germline CDR1 and CDR2 sequences are LGHNA and YSLEER. The CDR3 sequence: CASSQDTGYYEQYF. CDR3 sequence (DNA): TGCGCCAGCAGCCAAGATACAGGCTATTACGAGCAGTACTTC.

About this clone: In the same sample, other DNA sequences code for this CDR3. The chain is built from TRBV6-5 and TRBJ1-5, with D possibly matching TRBD1 (6 bases). Germline CDR1 reads MNHEY; CDR2 reads SVGAGI. The CDR3 has 13 residues. Trimming shortened V by 4 bases and J by 4 bases, and 8 bases separated the two germline ends. Here the CDR3 DNA reads TGTGCCAGCAGTTTGGACAGAAATCAGCCCCAGCATTTT. This translates into CASSLDRNQPQHF.

The CDR3 DNA reads TGTGCCAGCAGCTTTCAGAGCGGGGGGCCCTTCGGTGAGCAGTTCTTC. Protein: CASSFQSGGPFGEQFF. The chain is built from TRBV5-8 and TRBJ2-1; 9 bases agree with TRBD2. V shed 2 bases, J shed 9 bases, and the junction held 12 bases outside the gene matches. The CDR3 loop spans 16 amino acids. CDR1 SGHTS and CDR2 YDEGEE come from the germline V gene. The whole variable domain, remainder taken from reference TRBV5-8 and TRBJ2-1, is EAGVTQSPTHLIKTRGQQATLRCSPISGHTSVYWYQQALGLGLQFLLWYDEGEERNRGNFPPRFSGRQFPNYSSELNVNALELEDSALYLCASSFQSGGPFGEQFFGPGTRLTVL.